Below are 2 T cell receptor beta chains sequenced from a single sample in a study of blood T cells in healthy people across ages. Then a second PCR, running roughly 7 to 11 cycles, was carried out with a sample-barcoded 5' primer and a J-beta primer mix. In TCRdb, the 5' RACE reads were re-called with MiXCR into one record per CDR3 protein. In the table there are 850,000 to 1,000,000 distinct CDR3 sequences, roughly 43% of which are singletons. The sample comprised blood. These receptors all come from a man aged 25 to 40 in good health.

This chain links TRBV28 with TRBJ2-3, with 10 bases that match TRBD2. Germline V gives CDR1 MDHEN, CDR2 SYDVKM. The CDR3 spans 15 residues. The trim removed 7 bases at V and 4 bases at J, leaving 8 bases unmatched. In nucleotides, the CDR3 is TGTGCCAGCAAGGAAATAGCGGGGGGATCAGATACGCAGTATTTT. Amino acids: CASKEIAGGSDTQYF.

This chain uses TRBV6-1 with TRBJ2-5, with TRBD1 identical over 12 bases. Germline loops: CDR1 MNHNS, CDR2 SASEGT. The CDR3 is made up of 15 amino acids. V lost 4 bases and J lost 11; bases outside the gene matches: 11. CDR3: CASSAGGQGANEQYF. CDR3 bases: TGTGCCAGCAGTGCGGGGGGACAGGGGGCAAATGAGCAGTACTTC.